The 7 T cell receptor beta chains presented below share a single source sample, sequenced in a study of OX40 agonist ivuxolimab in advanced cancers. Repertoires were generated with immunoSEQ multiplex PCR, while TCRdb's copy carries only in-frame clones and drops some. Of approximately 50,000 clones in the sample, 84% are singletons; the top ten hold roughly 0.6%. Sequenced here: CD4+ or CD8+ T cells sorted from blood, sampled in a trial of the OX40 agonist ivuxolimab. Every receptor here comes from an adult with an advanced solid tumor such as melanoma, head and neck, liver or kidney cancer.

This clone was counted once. The CDR3 DNA reads as TGTGCCAGCAGCTCCGGGACCAGACGTGGTGAGCAGTTCTTC. It encodes CASSSGTRRGEQFF. The chain carries TRBV11-2 and TRBJ2-1; tentatively, D is TRBD1 or TRBD2 (5 bases each). With 4 bases removed from V and 9 bases from J, the gap between germline ends came to 16 bases. Germline V gives CDR1 SGHAT, CDR2 FQNNGV. The CDR3 covers 14 residues.

The CDR3 DNA follows: TGTGCCAGCAGTTTTGATAGACACACTGAAGCTTTCTTT. Residues: CASSFDRHTEAFF. The chain employs TRBV27 and TRBJ1-1; D unclear. The germline gives CDR1 MNHEY, CDR2 SMNVEV (reference sequence). The germline V and J ends were trimmed by 3 bases and 3 bases, with 8 bases remaining between them. This CDR3 has 13 amino acids.

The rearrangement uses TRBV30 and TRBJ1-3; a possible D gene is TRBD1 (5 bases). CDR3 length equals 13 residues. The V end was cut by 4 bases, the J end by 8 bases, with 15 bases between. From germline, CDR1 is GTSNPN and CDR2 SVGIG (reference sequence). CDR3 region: CAWTPFGGHTIYF. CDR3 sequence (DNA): TGTGCCTGGACCCCATTCGGGGGTCACACCATATATTTT.

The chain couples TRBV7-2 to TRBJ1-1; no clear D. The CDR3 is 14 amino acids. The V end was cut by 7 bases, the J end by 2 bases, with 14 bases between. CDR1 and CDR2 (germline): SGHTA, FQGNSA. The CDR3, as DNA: TGTGCCAGCACCCCCGCGGGCTACAACACTGAAGCTTTCTTT. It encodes CASTPAGYNTEAFF.

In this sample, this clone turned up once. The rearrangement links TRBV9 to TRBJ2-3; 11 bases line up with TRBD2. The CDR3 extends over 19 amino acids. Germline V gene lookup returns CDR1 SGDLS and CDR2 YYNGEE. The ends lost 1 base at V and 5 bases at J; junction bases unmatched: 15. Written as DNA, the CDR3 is TGTGCCAGCAGCGTAAGCCCTCCTTGGGTAGCGGGAGGGGAAGATACGCAGTATTTT. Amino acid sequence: CASSVSPPWVAGGEDTQYF. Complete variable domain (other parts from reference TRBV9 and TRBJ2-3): DSGVTQTPKHLITATGQRVTLRCSPRSGDLSVYWYQQSLDQGLQFLIQYYNGEERAKGNILERFSAQQFPDLHSELNLSSLELGDSALYFCASSVSPPWVAGGEDTQYFGPGTRLTVL.

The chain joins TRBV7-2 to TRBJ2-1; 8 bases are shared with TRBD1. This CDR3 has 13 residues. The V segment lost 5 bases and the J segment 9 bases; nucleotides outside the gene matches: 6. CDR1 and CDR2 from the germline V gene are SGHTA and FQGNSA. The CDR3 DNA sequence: TGTGCCAGCAGCCCCACAGGGGGAGCTGAGCAGTTCTTC. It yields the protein CASSPTGGAEQFF.

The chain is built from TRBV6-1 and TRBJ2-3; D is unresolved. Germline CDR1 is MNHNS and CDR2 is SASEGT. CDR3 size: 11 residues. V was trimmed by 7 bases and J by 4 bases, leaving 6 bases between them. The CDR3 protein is CASTEPDTQYF. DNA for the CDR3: TGTGCCAGCACTGAGCCAGATACGCAGTATTTT.